The entry that follows covers one TCR beta chain sequence. This clone was observed a handful of times. This clone's antigen is unknown. One base away there is no much larger clone; base qualities are not given. The immunoSEQ Assay, a bias-controlled multiplex PCR, was used to amplify TCRbeta CDR3 regions from genomic DNA. Under the source paper's analysis protocol: Within the assay, amplification of reference gene primers was used to estimate how many nucleated cells each sample contained. Sequence reads were collapsed and filtered to measure the absolute abundance of every unique TCRbeta CDR3 rearrangement. For each sample, productive Simpson clonality was calculated as the square root of Simpson's diversity index over productive rearrangements. As stored in TCRdb, this immuneACCESS dataset retains in-frame rearrangements with V and J assigned. A fraction of the clones does not appear; measured against another copy, unresolved V genes explain less than half of the discrepancy, and the remainder lacks a known reason. V and J calls and clone size are copied from that table; D and trimming were computed from the DNA. This sample lists 380,000 or so clones; around 89% were detected once. About 0.89% of the sample belongs to the ten largest clones.

Participants in the prospective study were aged roughly 18 to 90 years, lived in some 24 United States geographic areas, and enrolled through a virtual design. To assign participants to cohorts, the prospective study relied on clinical history that participants themselves reported in a screening survey and a study questionnaire. Each participant in the prospective study had whole blood, serum and a nasopharyngeal or oropharyngeal swab collected by mobile phlebotomists. Over a roughly 2-month period, participants in the prospective study had the option of providing additional blood draws and questionnaires. Before DNA extraction, blood samples from the prospective study were shipped at room temperature or frozen. The CDR3, cysteine through phenylalanine, is 18 amino acids long. Only the CDR3 DNA stays, 54 bases, in frame from base 1. The germline V gene provides CDR1 SNHLY and CDR2 FYNNEI. Trimming costs V 2 bases and J 0 bases, and their ends lie 19 bases apart.

This sample is drawn from a study of blood T cell repertoires in COVID-19 (dated by TCRdb to 2020 to 2022). Background for the entire study: The collaborator samples originated in the United States, Italy and Spain and spanned the acute and convalescent phases of COVID-19. Where available, HLA class I and class II types were obtained from metadata supplied by the sample provider rather than from assay-based typing. The sample metadata nearly always contained a de-identified subject ID, COVID-19 status, age in years and sex. The material from the prospective study consisted of cDNA or gDNA derived from T cells, B-cell-depleted T cells, or PBMCs. The repertoires were released in a freely available public database intended as a resource for research on the immune response to SARS-CoV-2. The dataset comprised deeply sampled blood TCRbeta repertoires from subjects exposed to, actively infected with, or recovered from COVID-19. The samples were drawn from two sources: the first 160 participants of the ongoing ImmuneRACE study, and 1,254 subjects contributed by 6 global collaborators. General findings and caveats noted by the study authors: The amount of clinical and demographic metadata varied by source and participant and was provided uncurated.

Sequencing was done on a sample of PBMCs or T cells enriched from blood (not recorded which). This clonotype was obtained from a woman in her 30s with acute COVID-19. This chain is built from TRBV2 and TRBJ1-1; tentative D gene TRBD1, with 5 bases matching. At the DNA level, the sequence is TGTGCCAGCAGTGAATGGACGCCCTTCGGGGGGATGAACACTGAAGCTTTCTTT. It translates to CASSEWTPFGGMNTEAFF. Reference TRBV2 and TRBJ1-1 proteins supply the regions before and after the CDR3; the full variable domain is: EPEVTQTPSHQVTQMGQEVILRCVPISNHLYFYWYRQILGQKVEFLVSFYNNEISEKSEIFDDQFSVERPDGSNFTLKIRSTKLEDSAMYFCASSEWTPFGGMNTEAFFGQGTRLTVV.